Shown below are 30 T cell receptor beta chains from a single sample sequenced in a study of shared clonotypes between healthy human individuals. Clones were read by immunoSEQ multiplex PCR, and TCRdb kept only the in-frame ones, dropping some. The sample holds 550,000 to 750,000 clones, approximately 90% seen once. Terminally differentiated effector memory CD45RA+ cells were excluded from the naive CD8 cells, which were CD45RO-negative and positively selected for CCR7. Sequencing was performed on naive CD8+ T cells sorted from blood. These receptor sequences come from a man aged 30-40 years in good health.

The chain joins TRBV10-3 to TRBJ2-1; D perhaps matches TRBD1 (6 bases). Germline V CDR1 and CDR2: ENHRY, SYGVKD. V was pared by 0 bases and J by 4 bases, with 10 bases between. This CDR3 region has 15 residues. In DNA form, the CDR3 reads TGTGCCATCAGTGAGTCGAGACAGGCATACAATGAGCAGTTCTTC. It specifies CAISESRQAYNEQFF.

V and J are TRBV27 and TRBJ2-4, with unresolved D. In germline, CDR1 is MNHEY, CDR2 SMNVEV (reference sequence). The CDR3 length is 19 residues. V was trimmed by 3 bases and J by 0 bases, leaving 21 bases between them. The CDR3 protein is CASSFYPLQASGAKNIQYF. DNA of the CDR3: TGTGCCAGCAGTTTCTACCCGCTTCAGGCTTCTGGAGCCAAAAACATTCAGTACTTC.

The chain links TRBV4-1 to TRBJ2-2, with 13 bases identical to TRBD2. The CDR3 is 21 amino acids. Germline loops: CDR1 MGHRA, CDR2 YSYEKL. The junction had 16 bases not matched to a gene; V was cut back by 1 base and J by 5 bases. CDR3 amino acids: CASSQGPGGLPGLAGTGELFF. The CDR3 DNA follows: TGCGCCAGCAGCCAAGGGCCTGGGGGGCTACCGGGACTAGCGGGGACCGGGGAGCTGTTTTTT.

The gene calls are TRBV6-6 and TRBJ2-7; D possibly corresponds to TRBD1 (5 bases). Looked up from germline, CDR1 is MNHNY and CDR2 is SVGAGI (reference sequence). CDR3 length equals 11 residues. The V and J ends lost 10 bases and 6 bases respectively, with 13 bases between them. For the CDR3, the DNA is TGTGCCACCCAATCTGGGGCCGAGCAGTACTTC. As protein: CATQSGAEQYF.

The genes are TRBV27 and TRBJ2-7; 8 bases align to TRBD2. The CDR3 is 15 residues long. Trimming took 5 bases from V and 3 from J; bases not matched to a gene: 9. Looked up from germline, CDR1 is MNHEY and CDR2 is SMNVEV (reference sequence). The CDR3 region is CASSPREGRYYEQYF. CDR3 DNA sequence: TGTGCCAGCAGTCCCCGGGAGGGGAGGTACTACGAGCAGTACTTC.

This clone was detected once. The chain is built from TRBV27 and TRBJ2-7; D is possibly TRBD1 (5 bases). The CDR3 is 15 amino acids. Per germline, CDR1 MNHEY and CDR2 SMNVEV (reference sequence). Trimming removed 11 bases at V and 3 bases at J, with 23 bases between. CDR3 nucleotides: TGTGCCTGCGCGCCCTTGACAGAGTCCAACTACGAGCAGTACTTC. Its protein product is CACAPLTESNYEQYF.

The chain carries TRBV10-3 and TRBJ1-3; no clear D gene. There are 12 residues in the CDR3. V was clipped by 5 bases and J by 0 bases, with 2 bases between them. Germline V lookup: CDR1 ENHRY, CDR2 SYGVKD. The CDR3 coding sequence is TGTGCCATCAGTTACTCTGGAAACACCATATATTTT. This encodes CAISYSGNTIYF.

The chain is built from TRBV5-4 and TRBJ2-1, with D hard to call. V lost 0 bases to trimming and J lost 7 bases, with 8 bases between them. Germline lookup yields CDR1 SGHNT and CDR2 YYREEE (reference sequence). This CDR3 has 13 amino acids. In nucleotides, the CDR3 is TGTGCCAGCAGCTTGGGCCAGAGGAATGAGCAGTTCTTC. Translated: CASSLGQRNEQFF.

J is TRBJ2-7 and V is TRBV5-4; 9 bases fit TRBD1. With 6 bases clipped from V and 5 bases from J, the junction kept 15 bases outside the gene matches. Germline CDR1 is SGHNT and CDR2 is YYREEE (reference sequence). This CDR3 spans 16 amino acids. CDR3: CASKGTGTQNRDEQYF. The CDR3 region has the DNA TGTGCCAGCAAGGGGACAGGGACCCAAAATCGCGACGAGCAGTACTTC.

Only a few counts were recorded for this clone. The chain is built from TRBV10-3 and TRBJ1-2; 10 bases line up with TRBD1. Per the germline V gene, CDR1 is ENHRY and CDR2 is SYGVKD. CDR3 length equals 16 residues. J gave up 6 bases and V 3 bases, and 10 bases lay outside the gene matches. CDR3 protein: CAISDLRDRGEHGYTF. In nucleotides, the CDR3 is TGTGCCATCAGTGACCTTCGGGACAGGGGAGAACATGGCTACACCTTC.

The chain joins TRBV7-6 to TRBJ2-5; D ambiguous. Looked up from germline, CDR1 is SGHVS and CDR2 is FNYEAQ. Trimming took off 2 bases at V and 0 bases at J, with 7 bases between the two ends. CDR3 length equals 14 residues. This chain's CDR3 is CASSLNRDQETQYF. The DNA of the CDR3 is TGTGCCAGCAGCTTAAATAGAGACCAAGAGACCCAGTACTTC.

V usage is TRBV6-5 and J usage is TRBJ1-1; D is uncertain. Germline CDR1 reads MNHEY; CDR2 reads SVGAGI. V lost 2 bases to trimming and J lost 1 base, with 5 bases between them. The length of the CDR3 is 13 residues. The CDR3 bases are TGTGCCAGCAGTTACCGGGGGAACACTGAAGCTTTCTTT. Its protein is CASSYRGNTEAFF.

In its sample, this clone was seen a few times. The chain has TRBV29-1 and TRBJ2-3; 12 positions match TRBD2. Germline CDR1 and CDR2: SQVTM and ANQGSEA. J gave up 1 base and V 0 bases, and 5 bases lay outside the gene matches. The CDR3 contains 17 residues. The CDR3 protein is CSVEDLLAGGGTDTQYF. In nucleotides, the CDR3 is TGCAGCGTTGAAGATCTACTAGCGGGAGGAGGCACAGATACGCAGTATTTT.

The V and J genes are TRBV27 and TRBJ2-1, with D perhaps TRBD2 (5 bases). V lost 10 bases, J lost 5 bases, and 12 bases lay in between. This CDR3 is built from 12 residues. Germline V gives CDR1 MNHEY, CDR2 SMNVEV (reference sequence). CDR3 sequence reads: CATGILNNEQFF. DNA for the CDR3: TGTGCCACCGGGATCCTCAACAATGAGCAGTTCTTC.

This clone was detected once. This rearrangement joins TRBV27 to TRBJ2-1, with 14 bases fitting TRBD2. The CDR3 has 18 amino acids. With 6 bases clipped from V and 8 bases from J, the junction kept 15 bases outside the gene matches. Germline-derived CDR1 and CDR2 are MNHEY and SMNVEV (reference sequence). The CDR3 sequence: CASSLLGTSGSILDEQFF. The CDR3 DNA is TGTGCCAGCAGCCTACTCGGGACTAGCGGGAGTATTTTGGATGAGCAGTTCTTC.

This chain links TRBV7-6 with TRBJ2-7; no definite D call. Per the germline V gene, CDR1 is SGHVS and CDR2 is FNYEAQ. The CDR3 runs to 14 residues. Trimming shortened V by 1 base and J by 5 bases, and 12 bases separated the two germline ends. CDR3 loop: CASSLGSGKNEQYF. CDR3 bases: TGTGCCAGCAGCTTAGGTTCAGGAAAAAACGAGCAGTACTTC.

This sequence joins TRBV4-1 and TRBJ2-7; D unresolved. The germline gives CDR1 MGHRA, CDR2 YSYEKL. The germline V and J ends were trimmed by 3 bases and 4 bases, with 16 bases remaining between them. The CDR3 sequence is 15 residues long. In nucleotides, the CDR3 is TGCGCCAGCAGCCAGGGCCTAAGCTCCAATTACGAGCAGTACTTC. Protein sequence: CASSQGLSSNYEQYF.

The chain uses TRBV27 and TRBJ2-1, with 7 bases aligning to TRBD2. The V gene's germline CDR1 is MNHEY and CDR2 SMNVEV (reference sequence). J gave up 7 bases and V 2 bases, and 8 bases lay outside the gene matches. The CDR3 is 15 amino acids. The CDR3 bases are TGTGCCAGCAGTTTAGGCGGGAGCCTCCATAATGAGCAGTTCTTC. It specifies CASSLGGSLHNEQFF.

This chain uses TRBV27 with TRBJ2-7; D is perhaps TRBD1 or TRBD2 (5 bases each). Trimming took 3 bases from V and 4 from J, leaving 19 bases between them. CDR3 length: 16 residues. Germline loops: CDR1 MNHEY, CDR2 SMNVEV (reference sequence). The CDR3 spells CASSFLPGPRLYEQYF. DNA of the CDR3: TGTGCCAGCAGTTTTCTTCCGGGACCTCGATTATACGAGCAGTACTTC.

The rearrangement uses TRBV11-2 and TRBJ2-5, with D perhaps matching TRBD2 (5 bases). Between the trimmed V and J ends, which lost 4 bases and 9 bases, there was a span of 27 bases. From germline, CDR1 is SGHAT and CDR2 FQNNGV. The CDR3 extends over 17 amino acids. CDR3 DNA: TGTGCCAGCAGCTCGGGTACGCAGACTACACCGAAAGGAGCCCAGTACTTC. It translates to CASSSGTQTTPKGAQYF.

Notes on this clone: Other DNA sequences in the sample encode the same CDR3. This sequence joins TRBV27 and TRBJ2-7; a weak D match, TRBD1 (5 bases). Trimming left V 0 bases short and J 4 bases short, with 10 bases between. The CDR3 has 14 amino acids. Germline assignment: CDR1 MNHEY and CDR2 SMNVEV (reference sequence). CDR3 protein: CASSLSGVPYEQYF. The CDR3 DNA reads TGTGCCAGCAGTTTATCAGGGGTTCCGTACGAGCAGTACTTC.

In its sample, this clone was seen a few times. V and J are TRBV28 and TRBJ2-7, with a tentative D call TRBD2 (6 bases). This CDR3 has 16 amino acids. V was cut by 5 bases and J by 0 bases, with 17 bases left in between. From germline, CDR1 is MDHEN and CDR2 SYDVKM. The CDR3 region is CASSARLVPLSYEQYF. The CDR3 DNA sequence: TGTGCCAGCAGTGCCAGACTAGTCCCACTCTCCTACGAGCAGTACTTC.

The CDR3: CASRGSSYNEQFF. Here the CDR3 DNA reads TGTGCCAGCAGAGGGAGCTCCTACAATGAGCAGTTCTTC. V gene TRBV27 combines with J gene TRBJ2-1; D is possibly TRBD2 (5 bases). Germline V gives CDR1 MNHEY, CDR2 SMNVEV (reference sequence). The V gene lost 6 bases and the J gene lost 0 bases, with 6 bases spanning the gap. This CDR3 comprises 13 residues.

The V call is TRBV7-2, the J call TRBJ1-2; unclear D gene. V lost 3 bases, J lost 4 bases, and 12 bases lay in between. Germline V gene data show CDR1 as SGHTA and CDR2 as FQGNSA. The length of the CDR3 is 14 residues. The CDR3 is CASSFFKGTYGYTF. In nucleotides, the CDR3 is TGTGCCAGCAGCTTTTTTAAGGGAACCTATGGCTACACCTTC.

Here the CDR3 reads CASSYLSRLAETYNEQFF. The DNA of the CDR3 is TGTGCCAGCAGTTATCTTTCCCGGCTAGCGGAAACCTACAATGAGCAGTTCTTC. The rearrangement uses TRBV28 and TRBJ2-1; 7 nucleotides match TRBD2. Germline V gene lookup returns CDR1 MDHEN and CDR2 SYDVKM. V dropped 4 bases and J dropped 2; count of bases not matched to a gene: 14. There are 18 residues in the CDR3.

The rearrangement links TRBV11-2 to TRBJ2-2, with D possibly TRBD1 on 6 matching bases. V was shortened by 1 base and J by 0 bases, with 9 bases between the two germline ends. Germline CDR1 and CDR2: SGHAT and FQNNGV. This CDR3 region has 16 residues. The CDR3 nucleotides read TGTGCCAGCAGCTTAGTGGCAGGGGCGAACACCGGGGAGCTGTTTTTT. It encodes CASSLVAGANTGELFF.

The rearrangement links TRBV10-3 to TRBJ2-7; D gene ambiguous. With 6 bases removed from V and 0 bases from J, the gap between germline ends came to 9 bases. CDR1 ENHRY and CDR2 SYGVKD come from the germline V gene. The CDR3 sequence is 13 residues long. The CDR3 DNA follows: TGTGCCATCAGGGACGTCAGCTCCTACGAGCAGTACTTC. Its protein product is CAIRDVSSYEQYF.

This rearrangement joins TRBV30 to TRBJ1-2; no reliable D call. V lost 1 base and J lost 7, with 19 bases in between. Looked up from germline, CDR1 is GTSNPN and CDR2 is SVGIG (reference sequence). The CDR3 sequence is 15 residues long. CDR3 residues: CAWSATGSLSGGYTF. As DNA, the CDR3 is TGTGCCTGGAGTGCCACCGGCAGTCTATCAGGTGGCTACACCTTC.

This clone was counted a single time. J is TRBJ2-7 and V is TRBV4-3, with D hard to call. The CDR3 is made up of 14 amino acids. Trimming cost V 6 bases and J 0 bases, with 12 bases left between them. Germline loops: CDR1 LGHNA, CDR2 YSLEER. CDR3 protein: CASRPVTSSYEQYF. Written as DNA, the CDR3 is TGCGCCAGCAGGCCAGTCACATCCTCCTACGAGCAGTACTTC.

In the case of this clone: The sample carries other DNA sequences with the same CDR3. The CDR3 spells CASSFRGMNTEAFF. CDR3 nucleotides: TGCGCCAGCAGCTTTAGGGGTATGAACACTGAAGCTTTCTTT. V usage is TRBV5-1 and J usage is TRBJ1-1, with D maybe TRBD1 (5 bases). Germline lookup yields CDR1 SGHRS and CDR2 YFSETQ. V was pared by 2 bases and J by 0 bases, with 8 bases between. The CDR3 length is 14 residues. The full variable domain, its missing parts supplied by reference TRBV5-1 and TRBJ1-1, is KAGVTQTPRYLIKTRGQQVTLSCSPISGHRSVSWYQQTPGQGLQFLFEYFSETQRNKGNFPGRFSGRQFSNSRSEMNVSTLELGDSALYLCASSFRGMNTEAFFGQGTRLTVV.